This TCR beta chain appears in the sequencing data of a study of T cell repertoires and Cas9 in healthy adults. General study results and limits: In vitro, SpCas9-reactive Tregs were reported to curb effector T cell proliferation and function.

Generated by immunoSEQ multiplex PCR, the TCRdb table keeps only in-frame clones and is missing some. This table has about 22,000 clones, about 90% appearing once. CDR3 size: 13 residues. Looked up from germline, CDR1 is LNHDA and CDR2 is SQIVND (reference sequence). With 10 bases removed from V and 2 bases from J, the gap between germline ends came to 15 bases. In regard to this clone: Its target is not known.

The chain carries TRBV19 and TRBJ2-7; D might be TRBD2 (5 bases). The source material was CD4+ effector T cells (CD127+, CD25-, CD137-, CD154-) from PBMCs; culture status not recorded. The source of this sequence is a human donor in good health. In DNA form, the CDR3 reads TGTGCCAATAGCCAACAGCGGACCTACGAGCAGTACTTC. Translation gives CANSQQRTYEQYF.